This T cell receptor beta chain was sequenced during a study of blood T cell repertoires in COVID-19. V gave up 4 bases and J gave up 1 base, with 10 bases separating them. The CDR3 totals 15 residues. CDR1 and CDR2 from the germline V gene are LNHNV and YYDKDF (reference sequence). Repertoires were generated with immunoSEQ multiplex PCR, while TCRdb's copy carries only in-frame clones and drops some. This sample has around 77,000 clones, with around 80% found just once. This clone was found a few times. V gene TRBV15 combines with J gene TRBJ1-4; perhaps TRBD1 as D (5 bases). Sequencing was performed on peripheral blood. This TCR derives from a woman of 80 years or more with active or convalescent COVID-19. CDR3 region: CATSKGEETNEKLFF. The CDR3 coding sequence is TGTGCCACCAGCAAAGGGGAGGAAACTAATGAAAAACTGTTTTTT.